What follows are 11 T cell receptor beta chains derived from one specimen sequenced in a study of T-cell reconstitution after alpha-beta-depleted transplantation in children. The library targeted TCRbeta and was prepared with unique molecular identifiers. TCRdb used MiXCR to reprocess the PCR reads, holding one entry per CDR3 protein. Of around 230,000 distinct CDR3 sequences listed, under 20% are singletons. Source: PBMCs, mostly from graft donor cells, taken 360 days after TCRalphabeta/CD19-depleted stem cell transplant. The source is a male patient between 2 and 9 years old who had a stem cell transplant for acute lymphoblastic leukemia, so the T cells may come from the graft donor.

This sequence joins TRBV5-4 and TRBJ2-3, with 8 nucleotides matching TRBD2. The CDR3 loop spans 16 amino acids. The J segment lost 6 bases and the V segment lost 4 bases, leaving 13 bases of the junction unmatched. The germline gives CDR1 SGHNT, CDR2 YYREEE (reference sequence). Written as DNA, the CDR3 is TGTGCCAGCAGCCCCAACGGGGGGGGCACTTCTGATACGCAGTATTTT. Residues: CASSPNGGGTSDTQYF.

The table lists this clonotype with many counts. The V gene is TRBV20-1, the J gene TRBJ1-5; D remains ambiguous. The germline gives CDR1 DFQATT, CDR2 SNEGSKA (reference sequence). The germline V and J ends were trimmed by 5 bases and 3 bases, with 14 bases remaining between them. The CDR3 sequence is 14 residues long. The CDR3 bases are TGCAGTGCTCTTCGGGAGTCCCTCAATCAGCCCCAGCATTTT. Translation: CSALRESLNQPQHF.

The CDR3: CASSSLRVEQFF. The DNA for the CDR3 is TGTGCCAGCAGCTCCCTCCGGGTAGAGCAGTTCTTC. J is TRBJ2-1 and V is TRBV14; D not resolved. The V end was cut by 5 bases, the J end by 10 bases, with 12 bases between. The CDR3 has 12 amino acids. Germline V gives CDR1 SGHDN, CDR2 FVKESK. The full variable domain, with the rest looked up from reference TRBV14 and TRBJ2-1, is EAGVTQFPSHSVIEKGQTVTLRCDPISGHDNLYWYRRVMGKEIKFLLHFVKESKQDESGMPNNRFLAERTGGTYSTLKVQPAELEDSGVYFCASSSLRVEQFFGPGTRLTVL.

This clonotype has a handful of counts. V usage is TRBV6-5 and J usage is TRBJ2-7; the match to TRBD1 covers 8 bases. Losses at the gene ends were 4 bases for V and 4 bases for J; bases not matched to a gene: 12. This CDR3 spans 16 amino acids. Germline CDR1 is MNHEY and CDR2 is SVGAGI. The CDR3 sequence is CASSSRFRDRPYEQYF. The CDR3 nucleotides are TGTGCCAGCAGTTCGAGATTCCGGGACAGGCCTTACGAGCAGTACTTC.

In regard to this clonotype: With a much larger clone just one base away, this may be a read error. The rearrangement uses TRBV29-1 and TRBJ1-3; tentatively, D is TRBD1 (5 bases). Trimming removed 1 base at V and 2 bases at J, with 6 bases between. Per germline, CDR1 SQVTM and CDR2 ANQGSEA. CDR3 length: 13 amino acids. The CDR3 sequence is CSVEGGPGNTIYF. Written as DNA, the CDR3 is TGCAGCGTTGAAGGGGGACCTGGAAACACCATATATTTT.

This clonotype was detected only a few times. The J gene is TRBJ1-2, the V gene TRBV10-2; D remains unclear. V lost 6 bases and J lost 4, with 12 bases in between. The CDR3 spans 13 residues. Germline V lookup: CDR1 WSHSY, CDR2 SAAADI. The CDR3 bases are TGCGCCAGCAGGGACCTCGAATTCTATGGCTACACCTTC. Translation gives CASRDLEFYGYTF.

The chain joins TRBV23-1 to TRBJ1-5; D might be TRBD1 (5 bases). TRBV23-1 falls under the ORF class, with uncertain function. V lost 0 bases to trimming and J lost 4 bases, with 10 bases between them. The CDR3 extends over 15 amino acids. Written as DNA, the CDR3 is TGCGCCAGCAGTCAATCTCGGGGGAGAAATCAGCCCCAGCATTTT. Translating it yields CASSQSRGRNQPQHF.

This clonotype turned up a few times. The V and J genes are TRBV5-1 and TRBJ2-7, with TRBD1 matching over 10 bases. The junction had 15 bases not matched to a gene; V was cut back by 4 bases and J by 5 bases. Per germline, CDR1 SGHRS and CDR2 YFSETQ. CDR3 length equals 17 residues. The CDR3 here is CASSPRDRGTLGDEQYF. CDR3 nucleotides: TGCGCCAGCAGCCCCCGGGACAGGGGAACACTTGGGGACGAGCAGTACTTC.

The chain recombines TRBV10-3 with TRBJ2-3, with 7 bases fitting TRBD2. Germline CDR1 reads ENHRY; CDR2 reads SYGVKD. The CDR3 is 12 amino acids. V was pared by 8 bases and J by 6 bases, with 5 bases of the junction left unmatched. As DNA, the CDR3 is TGTGCCATCGCGGGGGATGCGGATACGCAGTATTTT. It encodes CAIAGDADTQYF.

This clonotype occurred a few times. The gene calls are TRBV7-9 and TRBJ2-7, with D possibly being TRBD1 (5 bases). This CDR3 contains 13 residues. The germline V and J ends were trimmed by 5 bases and 3 bases, with 11 bases remaining between them. The germline V gene has CDR1 SEHNR and CDR2 FQNEAQ (reference sequence). Written as DNA, the CDR3 is TGTGCCAGCAGCCACAGTGACAGCTACGAGCAGTACTTC. It codes for CASSHSDSYEQYF.

V is TRBV7-2 and J is TRBJ2-1; no definite D call. The CDR3 consists of 14 residues. CDR1 SGHTA and CDR2 FQGNSA come from the germline V gene. The V end was cut by 3 bases, the J end by 9 bases, with 15 bases between. CDR3 bases: TGTGCCAGCAGCTTCCCGGGTTTCAGGAGTGAGCAGTTCTTC. Translated, it gives CASSFPGFRSEQFF.